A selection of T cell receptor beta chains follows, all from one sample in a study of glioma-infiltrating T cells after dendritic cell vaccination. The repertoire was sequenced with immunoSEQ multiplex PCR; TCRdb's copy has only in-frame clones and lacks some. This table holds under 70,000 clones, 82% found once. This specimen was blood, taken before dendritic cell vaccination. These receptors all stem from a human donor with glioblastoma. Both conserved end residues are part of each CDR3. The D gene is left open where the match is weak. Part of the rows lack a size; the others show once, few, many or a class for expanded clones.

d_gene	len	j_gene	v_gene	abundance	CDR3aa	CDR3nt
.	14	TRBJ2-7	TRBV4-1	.	CASSQDRSGDEQYF	TGCGCCAGCAGCCAAGATCGGTCAGGGGATGAGCAGTACTTC
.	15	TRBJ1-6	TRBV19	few	CASGLGGFQNSPLHF	TGTGCCAGTGGCCTTGGAGGATTCCAAAATTCACCCCTCCACTTT
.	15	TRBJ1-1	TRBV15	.	CATSRDSGPGTEAFF	TGTGCCACCAGCAGGGATTCAGGCCCGGGGACTGAAGCTTTCTTT
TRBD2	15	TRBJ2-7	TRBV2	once	CASSGGGGLTYEQYF	TGTGCCAGCAGTGGAGGCGGGGGGCTTACCTACGAGCAGTACTTC
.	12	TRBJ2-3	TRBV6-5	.	CASKGGADTQYF	TGTGCCAGCAAGGGCGGGGCAGATACGCAGTATTTT
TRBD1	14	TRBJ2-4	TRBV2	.	CASRDRGRKNIQYF	TGTGCCAGCCGGGACAGGGGTCGAAAAAACATTCAGTACTTC
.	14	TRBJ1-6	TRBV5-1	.	CASSLTGGTSSLHF	TGCGCCAGCAGCTTGACTGGTGGGACTTCGTCCCTCCACTTT
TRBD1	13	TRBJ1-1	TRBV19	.	CASRQGDNTEAFF	TGTGCCAGCCGACAGGGGGACAACACTGAAGCTTTCTTT
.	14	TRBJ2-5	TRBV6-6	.	CASRPPEHGETQYF	TGTGCCAGCAGGCCCCCGGAGCACGGCGAGACCCAGTACTTC
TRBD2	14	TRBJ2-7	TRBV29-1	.	CSVLLAGITYEQYF	TGCAGCGTTCTTCTAGCGGGGATCACCTACGAGCAGTACTTC
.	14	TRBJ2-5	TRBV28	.	CASSPTGEGETQYF	TGTGCCAGCAGTCCGACAGGGGAGGGAGAGACCCAGTACTTC
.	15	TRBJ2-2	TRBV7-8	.	CASSFTVGNTGELFF	TGTGCCAGCAGCTTTACAGTAGGGAACACCGGGGAGCTGTTTTTT
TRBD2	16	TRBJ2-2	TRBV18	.	CASSPGGGRGAGELFF	TGTGCCAGCTCACCAGGCGGGGGAAGAGGAGCCGGGGAGCTGTTTTTT
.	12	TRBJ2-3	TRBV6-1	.	CASTPDYPSQYF	TGTGCCAGCACCCCGGACTACCCTTCGCAGTATTTT
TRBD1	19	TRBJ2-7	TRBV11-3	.	CASSLPGTGGGQTHYEQYF	TGTGCCAGCAGCCTTCCCGGGACAGGGGGCGGCCAGACGCACTACGAGCAGTACTTC
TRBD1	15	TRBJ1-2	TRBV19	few	CASTQGAWSNYGYTF	TGTGCCAGTACACAGGGGGCATGGTCTAACTATGGCTACACCTTC
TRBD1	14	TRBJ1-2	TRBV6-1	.	CASSEQGQALGYTF	TGTGCCAGCAGTGAACAAGGACAGGCGCTTGGCTACACCTTC
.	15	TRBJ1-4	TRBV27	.	CASSPSRTSGEKLFF	TGTGCCAGCAGCCCGAGCAGAACGAGCGGGGAAAAACTGTTTTTT
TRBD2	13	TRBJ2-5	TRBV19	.	CASSGGGATTQYF	TGTGCCAGTAGTGGCGGGGGAGCTACGACCCAGTACTTC
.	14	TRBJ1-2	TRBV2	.	CASSASRQENGYTF	TGTGCCAGCAGTGCTTCCCGACAAGAAAATGGCTACACCTTC
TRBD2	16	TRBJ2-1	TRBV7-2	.	CASSLELVAGGNEQFF	TGTGCCAGCAGCTTAGAGTTGGTAGCGGGGGGCAATGAGCAGTTCTTC
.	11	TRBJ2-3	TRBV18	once	CASRGTDTQYF	TGTGCCAGCCGAGGCACAGATACGCAGTATTTT
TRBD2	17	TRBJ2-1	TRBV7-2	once	CASSLDHSGGGYNEQFF	TGTGCCAGCAGCTTAGATCACAGCGGGGGGGGGTACAATGAGCAGTTCTTC
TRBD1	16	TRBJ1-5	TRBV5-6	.	CASSSDRGGFNQPQHF	TGTGCCAGCAGCTCGGACAGGGGGGGATTTAATCAGCCCCAGCATTTT
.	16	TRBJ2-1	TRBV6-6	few	CASSYPQQPRYNEQFF	TGTGCCAGCAGTTACCCTCAACAACCCAGGTACAATGAGCAGTTCTTC
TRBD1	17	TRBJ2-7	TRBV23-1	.	CASSCVRTGGGGVEQYF	TGCGCCAGCAGTTGCGTCAGGACAGGGGGAGGAGGGGTCGAGCAGTACTTC
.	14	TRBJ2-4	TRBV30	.	CAWQRLLAKNIQYF	TGTGCCTGGCAAAGACTGCTAGCCAAAAACATTCAGTACTTC
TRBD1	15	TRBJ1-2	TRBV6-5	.	CASSESTGNNYGYTF	TGTGCCAGCAGCGAATCGACAGGGAATAACTATGGCTACACCTTC
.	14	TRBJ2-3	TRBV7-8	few	CASSHETSTDTQYF	TGTGCCAGCAGTCACGAAACAAGCACAGATACGCAGTATTTT
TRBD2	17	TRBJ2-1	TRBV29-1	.	CSVEDRPALAGGNEQFF	TGCAGCGTTGAAGATCGCCCCGCGCTAGCGGGGGGCAATGAGCAGTTCTTC
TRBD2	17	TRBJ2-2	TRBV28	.	CASSPLFIAGTRGELFF	TGTGCCAGCAGTCCTCTTTTCATAGCGGGGACGAGGGGGGAGCTGTTTTTT